What follows describes a single T cell receptor beta chain. Its specificity is not known. The record originates from a study of T cell responses to AZD1222 COVID-19 vaccine. Study-level points and caveats: Sampling captured repertoires only after the peak T cell response. Spike-wide vaccine-associated CD4 TCRs dominated at 160-218 and 743-854. Reports indicate that nearly half of spike-specific TCRs are directed at unmutated variant regions. The sample set comprised mostly white British donors with more females, and clonal diversity was possibly underestimated.

Profiled with immunoSEQ multiplex PCR; TCRdb holds only in-frame clones, not every one. The table has more than 140,000 clones, more than 85% seen once; the top ten hold 0.91%. Per germline, CDR1 SGHAT and CDR2 FQNNGV. The CDR3 has 15 residues. Trimming left V 5 bases short and J 2 bases short, with 15 bases between. The chain is built from TRBV11-2 and TRBJ1-1; possible D gene TRBD1, 6 bases. The sequence was collected from an adult in good health. Sequenced here: peripheral blood, sampled on day 0 of MenACWY control vaccination. CDR3: CASSVTGFSNTEAFF. CDR3 coding DNA: TGTGCCAGCAGCGTGACAGGTTTTTCCAACACTGAAGCTTTCTTT.